This entry is about one TCR beta chain. This sample stems from a study of shared clonotypes between healthy human individuals. In the study overall: Two women and three men aged 18 to 49 served as donors.

Germline V gives CDR1 MDHEN, CDR2 SYDVKM. Trimming pared 1 base from V and 5 bases from J, leaving 14 bases between. The CDR3 totals 15 residues. The assay was carried out at the deep level. Authors' analysis steps: Junction-only sequences without quality scores came from ImmunoSEQ, so filtering differed. TCRdb's copy holds only in-frame clones and misses some; the assay was immunoSEQ multiplex PCR. V and J calls and clone size come straight from that table; D and trimming were deduced from the DNA. The sample contains fewer than 600,000 clones, 77% of which appear only once. Sequencing was carried out using PBMCs. The sequence was obtained from a woman in her 40s in good health. Some clones in this sample may be carry-over from other donors' samples. The chain recombines TRBV28 with TRBJ1-1, with D maybe TRBD1 (5 bases). The CDR3 spells CASSLLGGDRTEAFF. CDR3 DNA: TGTGCCAGCAGTTTATTGGGGGGAGATCGGACTGAAGCTTTCTTT.